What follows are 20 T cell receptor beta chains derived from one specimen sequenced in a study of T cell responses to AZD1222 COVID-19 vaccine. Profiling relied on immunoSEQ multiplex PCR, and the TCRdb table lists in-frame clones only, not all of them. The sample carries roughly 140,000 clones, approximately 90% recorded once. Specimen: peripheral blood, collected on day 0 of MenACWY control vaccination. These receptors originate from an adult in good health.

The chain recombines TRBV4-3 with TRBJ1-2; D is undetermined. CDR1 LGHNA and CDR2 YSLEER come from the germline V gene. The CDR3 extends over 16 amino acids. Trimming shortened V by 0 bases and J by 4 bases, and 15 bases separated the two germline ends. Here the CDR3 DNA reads TGCGCCAGCAGCCAAGAGGTTGTCGGGCGCGGCTATGGCTACACCTTC. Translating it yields CASSQEVVGRGYGYTF.

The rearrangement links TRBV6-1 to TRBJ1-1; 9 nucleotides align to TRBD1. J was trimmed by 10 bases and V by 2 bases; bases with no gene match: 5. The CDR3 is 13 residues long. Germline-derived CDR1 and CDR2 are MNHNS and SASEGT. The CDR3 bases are TGTGCCAGCAGTGAATGGGGGACAGGGACAGCTTTCTTT. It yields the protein CASSEWGTGTAFF.

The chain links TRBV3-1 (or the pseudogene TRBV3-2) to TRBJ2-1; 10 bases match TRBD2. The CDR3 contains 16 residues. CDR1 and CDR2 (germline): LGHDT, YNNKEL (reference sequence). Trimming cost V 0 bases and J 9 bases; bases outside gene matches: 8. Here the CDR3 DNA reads TGTGCCAGCAGCCAAGATCACAGCGGGAGGGTGTTTGAGCAGTTCTTC. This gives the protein CASSQDHSGRVFEQFF.

The CDR3 DNA sequence: TGTGCCAGCAGCACCGGGACAGTATGGAACACTGAAGCTTTCTTT. Amino acid sequence: CASSTGTVWNTEAFF. The chain employs TRBV5-4 and TRBJ1-1, with 7 bases identical to TRBD1. Germline V gene data show CDR1 as SGHNT and CDR2 as YYREEE (reference sequence). The CDR3 has 15 amino acids. The V gene end was trimmed by 4 bases and the J gene end by 1 base; junction bases not matched to a gene: 7. The variable domain in full, completed from reference TRBV5-4 and TRBJ1-1, reads ETGVTQSPTHLIKTRGQQVTLRCSSQSGHNTVSWYQQALGQGPQFIFQYYREEENGRGNFPPRFSGLQFPNYSSELNVNALELDDSALYLCASSTGTVWNTEAFFGQGTRLTVV.

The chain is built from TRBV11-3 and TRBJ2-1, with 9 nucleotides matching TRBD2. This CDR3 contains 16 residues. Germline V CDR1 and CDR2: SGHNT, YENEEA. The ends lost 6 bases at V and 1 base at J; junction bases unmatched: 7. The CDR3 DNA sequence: TGTGCCAGCAGGCCGGCGGGGGGGGCTTCCTACAATGAGCAGTTCTTC. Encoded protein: CASRPAGGASYNEQFF.

The CDR3 nucleotides are TGTGCCACCAGTGATTCGACAGGGAGGATTGATCAGCCCCAGCATTTT. Its protein product is CATSDSTGRIDQPQHF. This chain links TRBV24-1 with TRBJ1-5; TRBD1 aligns across 7 bases. V was pared by 2 bases and J by 5 bases, with 8 bases of the junction left unmatched. Germline V gene sequence: CDR1 KGHDR, CDR2 SFDVKD. The CDR3 is 16 amino acids.

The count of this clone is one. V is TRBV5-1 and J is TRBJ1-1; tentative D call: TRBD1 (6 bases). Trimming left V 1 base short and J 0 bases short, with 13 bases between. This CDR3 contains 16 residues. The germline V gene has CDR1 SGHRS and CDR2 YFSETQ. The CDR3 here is CASSLMLGALNTEAFF. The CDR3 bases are TGCGCCAGCAGCTTGATGCTGGGGGCCTTGAACACTGAAGCTTTCTTT.

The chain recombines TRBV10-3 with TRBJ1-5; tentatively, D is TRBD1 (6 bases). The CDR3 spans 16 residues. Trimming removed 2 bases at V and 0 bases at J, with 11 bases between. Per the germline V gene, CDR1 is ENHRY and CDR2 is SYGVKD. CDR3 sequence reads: CAISEGQQYSNQPQHF. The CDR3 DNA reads TGTGCCATCAGTGAGGGACAGCAATATAGCAATCAGCCCCAGCATTTT.

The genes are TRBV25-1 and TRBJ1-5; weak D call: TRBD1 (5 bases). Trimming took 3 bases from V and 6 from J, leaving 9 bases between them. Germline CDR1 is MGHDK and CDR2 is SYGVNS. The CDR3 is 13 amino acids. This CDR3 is CASSESDSQPQHF. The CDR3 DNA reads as TGTGCCAGCAGTGAGTCCGACAGTCAGCCCCAGCATTTT.

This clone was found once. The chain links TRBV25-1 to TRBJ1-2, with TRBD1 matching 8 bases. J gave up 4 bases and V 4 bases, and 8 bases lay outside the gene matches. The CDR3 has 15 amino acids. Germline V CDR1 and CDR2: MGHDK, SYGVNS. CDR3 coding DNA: TGTGCCAGCAGTGGCCTGGACAGGGACCCCTATGGCTACACCTTC. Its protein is CASSGLDRDPYGYTF.

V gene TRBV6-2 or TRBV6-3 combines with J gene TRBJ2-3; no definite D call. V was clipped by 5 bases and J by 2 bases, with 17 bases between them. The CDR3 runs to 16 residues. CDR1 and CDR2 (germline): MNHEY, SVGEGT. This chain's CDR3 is CASSPRGSISTDTQYF. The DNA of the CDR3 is TGTGCCAGCAGTCCCCGCGGAAGCATTTCCACAGATACGCAGTATTTT.

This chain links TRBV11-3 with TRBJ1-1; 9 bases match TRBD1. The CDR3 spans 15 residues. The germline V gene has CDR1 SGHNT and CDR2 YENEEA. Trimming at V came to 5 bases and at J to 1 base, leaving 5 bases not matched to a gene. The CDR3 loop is CASSLRTGANTEAFF. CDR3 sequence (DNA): TGTGCCAGCAGCCTGCGGACAGGGGCGAACACTGAAGCTTTCTTT. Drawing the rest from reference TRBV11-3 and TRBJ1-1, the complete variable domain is EAGVVQSPRYKIIEKKQPVAFWCNPISGHNTLYWYLQNLGQGPELLIRYENEEAVDDSQLPKDRFSAERLKGVDSTLKIQPAELGDSAVYLCASSLRTGANTEAFFGQGTRLTVV.

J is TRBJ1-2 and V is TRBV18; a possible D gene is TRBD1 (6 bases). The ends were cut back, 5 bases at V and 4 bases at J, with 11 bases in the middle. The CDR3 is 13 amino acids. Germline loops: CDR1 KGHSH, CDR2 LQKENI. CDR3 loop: CASSAGEPYGYTF. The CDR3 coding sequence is TGTGCCAGCTCAGCAGGGGAACCCTATGGCTACACCTTC. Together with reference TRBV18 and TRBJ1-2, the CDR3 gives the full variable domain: NAGVMQNPRHLVRRRGQEARLRCSPMKGHSHVYWYRQLPEEGLKFMVYLQKENIIDESGMPKERFSAEFPKEGPSILRIQQVVRGDSAAYFCASSAGEPYGYTFGSGTRLTVV.

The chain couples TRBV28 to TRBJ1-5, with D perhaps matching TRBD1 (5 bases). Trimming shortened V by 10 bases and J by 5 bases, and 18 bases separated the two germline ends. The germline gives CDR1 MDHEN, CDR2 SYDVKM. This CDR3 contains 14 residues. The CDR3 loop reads CATHERGEDQPQHF. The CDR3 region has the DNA TGTGCCACCCACGAGAGGGGCGAGGATCAGCCCCAGCATTTT.

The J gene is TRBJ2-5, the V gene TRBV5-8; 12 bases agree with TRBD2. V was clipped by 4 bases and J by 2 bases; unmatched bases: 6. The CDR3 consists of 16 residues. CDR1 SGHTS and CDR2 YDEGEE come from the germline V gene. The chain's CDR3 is CASSLGLAGLQETQYF. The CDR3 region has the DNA TGTGCCAGCAGCCTAGGACTAGCGGGGCTACAAGAGACCCAGTACTTC.

The CDR3 region has the DNA TGTGCCAGCAGCCCAGGACCCGGGGAGCTGTTTTTT. Translation: CASSPGPGELFF. This chain links TRBV11-2 with TRBJ2-2; D call uncertain. V was pared by 5 bases and J by 6 bases, with 7 bases between. Germline lookup yields CDR1 SGHAT and CDR2 FQNNGV. The CDR3 spans 12 residues. Looking up the rest from reference TRBV11-2 and TRBJ2-2 gives the full variable domain: EAGVAQSPRYKIIEKRQSVAFWCNPISGHATLYWYQQILGQGPKLLIQFQNNGVVDDSQLPKDRFSAERLKGVDSTLKIQPAKLEDSAVYLCASSPGPGELFFGEGSRLTVL.

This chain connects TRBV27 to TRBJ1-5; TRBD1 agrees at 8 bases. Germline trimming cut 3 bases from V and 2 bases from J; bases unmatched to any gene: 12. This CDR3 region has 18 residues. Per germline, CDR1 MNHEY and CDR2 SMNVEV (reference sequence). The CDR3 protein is CASSFVQGEFFGNQPQHF. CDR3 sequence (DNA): TGTGCCAGCAGTTTCGTACAGGGGGAGTTTTTCGGCAATCAGCCCCAGCATTTT.

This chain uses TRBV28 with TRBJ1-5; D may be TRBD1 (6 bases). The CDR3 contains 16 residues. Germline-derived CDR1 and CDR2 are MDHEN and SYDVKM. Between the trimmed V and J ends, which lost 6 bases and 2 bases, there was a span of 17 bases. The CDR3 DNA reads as TGTGCCAGCAGAACCCTCCGGGCAGGGGGCAATCAGCCCCAGCATTTT. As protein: CASRTLRAGGNQPQHF.

DNA for the CDR3: TGTGCCAGTAGTCCTGATAGAATGGACTATGGCTACACCTTC. This translates into CASSPDRMDYGYTF. J is TRBJ1-2 and V is TRBV19, with unresolved D. The CDR3 consists of 14 residues. The V gene lost 5 bases and the J gene lost 3 bases, with 13 bases spanning the gap. Germline assignment: CDR1 LNHDA and CDR2 SQIVND (reference sequence). The complete variable domain, with remaining parts taken from reference TRBV19 and TRBJ1-2, reads DGGITQSPKYLFRKEGQNVTLSCEQNLNHDAMYWYRQDPGQGLRLIYYSQIVNDFQKGDIAEGYSVSREKKESFPLTVTSAQKNPTAFYLCASSPDRMDYGYTFGSGTRLTVV.

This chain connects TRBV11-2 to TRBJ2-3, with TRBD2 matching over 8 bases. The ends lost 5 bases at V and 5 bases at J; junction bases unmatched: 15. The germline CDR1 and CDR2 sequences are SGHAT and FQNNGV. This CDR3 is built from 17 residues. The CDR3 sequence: CASSLGLAGGPVDTQYF. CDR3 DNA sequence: TGTGCCAGCAGCCTGGGGCTAGCGGGTGGCCCAGTAGATACGCAGTATTTT.